The 22 T cell receptor beta chains reported below all come from one sample, sequenced in a study of patients and donors after allogeneic stem cell transplantation. TCRdb redid the calling of the RT-PCR reads with MiXCR, one entry per CDR3 protein. Among roughly 200,000 distinct CDR3 sequences listed, less than 45% were seen once. The specimen sequenced was blood, either unsorted or a sorted T cell fraction (not recorded which). The receptors come from a human donor who was either an allogeneic HSCT recipient or a stem cell or donor lymphocyte infusion donor (not recorded which). It is not recorded whose cells these are; they may come from a transplant donor.

This sequence joins TRBV5-6 and TRBJ1-1, with D perhaps matching TRBD1 (6 bases). CDR1 and CDR2 (germline): SGHDT, YYEEEE. V lost 2 bases to trimming and J lost 7 bases, with 9 bases between them. The CDR3 extends over 12 amino acids. CDR3 bases: TGTGCCAGCAGCTTCCCGGACAGTGAAGCTTTCTTT. Its protein product is CASSFPDSEAFF.

The chain carries TRBV6-5 and TRBJ2-7; 7 bases match TRBD2. Germline V gene lookup returns CDR1 MNHEY and CDR2 SVGAGI. This CDR3 has 12 amino acids. V dropped 6 bases and J dropped 5; count of bases not matched to a gene: 4. CDR3 amino acids: CASRKTSHEQYF. In DNA, the CDR3 is TGTGCCAGCAGGAAGACTAGCCACGAGCAGTACTTC.

The chain uses TRBV30 and TRBJ2-3; a possible D gene is TRBD2 (7 bases). CDR3 length equals 11 residues. Trimming left V 8 bases short and J 4 bases short, with 10 bases between. Germline values: CDR1 GTSNPN, CDR2 SVGIG (reference sequence). Here the CDR3 reads CARGGSDTQYF. The CDR3 nucleotides read TGTGCCAGGGGGGGGTCAGATACGCAGTATTTT. Variable domain in full (rest from reference TRBV30 and TRBJ2-3): SQTIHQWPATLVQPVGSPLSLECTVEGTSNPNLYWYRQAAGRGLQLLFYSVGIGQISSEVPQNLSASRPQDRQFILSSKKLLLSDSGFYLCARGGSDTQYFGPGTRLTVL.

The chain is built from TRBV7-9 and TRBJ1-6; 9 bases agree with TRBD1. Germline loops: CDR1 SEHNR, CDR2 FQNEAQ (reference sequence). The CDR3 runs 18 residues. V was clipped by 4 bases and J by 4 bases; unmatched bases: 11. The CDR3 spells CASSYVRDRERYNSPLHF. Written as DNA, the CDR3 is TGTGCCAGCAGCTACGTCCGGGACAGGGAACGATATAATTCACCCCTCCACTTT.

This rearrangement joins TRBV5-1 to TRBJ2-7; D is unresolved. Germline CDR1 SGHRS, CDR2 YFSETQ. V was cut by 4 bases and J by 2 bases, with 4 bases left in between. The CDR3 covers 11 residues. The CDR3: CASSATYEQYF. The CDR3 DNA sequence: TGCGCCAGCAGCGCAACCTACGAGCAGTACTTC.

The CDR3 sequence is CSARDVGIPYEQYF. The DNA of the CDR3 is TGCAGTGCTAGAGATGTAGGGATACCCTACGAGCAGTACTTC. The genes are TRBV20-1 and TRBJ2-7; D is unclear. The germline V and J ends were trimmed by 0 bases and 2 bases, with 11 bases remaining between them. The CDR3 runs 14 residues. CDR1 is DFQATT and CDR2 is SNEGSKA in the germline V gene (reference sequence).

The rearrangement links TRBV9 to TRBJ2-1; 8 nucleotides match TRBD2. CDR3 length: 18 residues. The V gene's germline CDR1 is SGDLS and CDR2 YYNGEE. The V and J ends lost 3 bases and 2 bases, in that order; junction bases with no gene match: 13. In DNA form, the CDR3 reads TGTGCCAGCAGCGGACCGTCGGGTAGCGGGAAACCCTACAATGAGCAGTTCTTC. It encodes CASSGPSGSGKPYNEQFF.

This rearrangement joins TRBV12-3 or TRBV12-4 to TRBJ1-5; 7 nucleotides line up with TRBD1. The CDR3 spans 13 residues. V shed 7 bases and J 4 bases; nucleotides not matched to a gene: 4. CDR3 in amino acids: CASIGTANQPQHF. The CDR3 DNA follows: TGTGCCAGCATCGGGACAGCAAATCAGCCCCAGCATTTT.

The chain joins TRBV20-1 to TRBJ2-1; TRBD2 aligns across 13 bases. After removal of 1 base from V and 10 bases from J, the junction contained 10 bases not matched to a gene. From germline, CDR1 is DFQATT and CDR2 SNEGSKA (reference sequence). The CDR3 is 16 residues long. CDR3 amino acids: CSARVRTSGRFGEQFF. CDR3 nucleotides: TGCAGTGCTAGAGTTCGGACTAGCGGGAGATTTGGCGAGCAGTTCTTC.

CDR3 sequence: CASSWFVGDYEQYF. CDR3 bases: TGTGCCAGCAGTTGGTTTGTGGGGGACTACGAGCAGTACTTC. The rearrangement uses TRBV28 and TRBJ2-7; TRBD1 or TRBD2 may be the D gene (5 bases each). Germline-derived CDR1 and CDR2 are MDHEN and SYDVKM. The germline V and J ends were trimmed by 4 bases and 3 bases, with 13 bases remaining between them. This CDR3 is built from 14 residues.

The V gene is TRBV12-3 or TRBV12-4, the J gene TRBJ1-2; 8 positions agree with TRBD1. The V segment lost 6 bases and the J segment 7 bases; nucleotides outside the gene matches: 7. This CDR3 spans 13 amino acids. For the CDR3, the DNA is TGTGCCAGCAGCCCGGGACAGGAAGGTGGCTACACCTTC. Residues: CASSPGQEGGYTF.

V gene TRBV19 combines with J gene TRBJ1-2, with unresolved D. This CDR3 is built from 10 residues. Germline V CDR1 and CDR2: LNHDA, SQIVND (reference sequence). V dropped 5 bases and J dropped 8 bases, with 6 bases sitting between them. CDR3 region: CASSRDGYTF. CDR3 in DNA: TGTGCCAGTAGTCGAGACGGCTACACCTTC.

This clonotype appeared a few times. The chain links TRBV4-3 to TRBJ2-3; TRBD2 aligns across 13 bases. CDR3 length: 17 amino acids. CDR1 is LGHNA, CDR2 YSLEER, per germline. Unmatched junction bases numbered 3, after V lost 3 bases and J lost 0 bases. CDR3 residues: CASSQLLAGGSTDTQYF. Here the CDR3 DNA reads TGCGCCAGCAGCCAGCTACTAGCGGGAGGGAGCACAGATACGCAGTATTTT.

The chain links TRBV7-9 to TRBJ1-3; a weak D match, TRBD1 (6 bases). Germline values: CDR1 SEHNR, CDR2 FQNEAQ (reference sequence). V gave up 3 bases and J gave up 0 bases, with 9 bases separating them. This CDR3 comprises 15 residues. Here the CDR3 reads CASSFGGSSGNTIYF. The CDR3 DNA follows: TGTGCCAGCAGCTTCGGGGGCAGCTCTGGAAACACCATATATTTT. Supplemented by reference TRBV7-9 and TRBJ1-3, the full variable domain reads DTGVSQNPRHKITKRGQNVTFRCDPISEHNRLYWYRQTLGQGPEFLTYFQNEAQLEKSRLLSDRFSAERPKGSFSTLEIQRTEQGDSAMYLCASSFGGSSGNTIYFGEGSWLTVV.

V usage is TRBV5-1 and J usage is TRBJ2-7; 12 bases line up with TRBD2. The CDR3 length is 15 residues. Germline values: CDR1 SGHRS, CDR2 YFSETQ. V was pared by 4 bases and J by 3 bases, with 5 bases of the junction left unmatched. In DNA form, the CDR3 reads TGCGCCAGCAGCCCGACTAGCGGGAGTCGCTACGAGCAGTACTTC. The encoded protein is CASSPTSGSRYEQYF.

This chain joins TRBV7-8 and TRBJ2-3, with D hard to call. V was pared by 4 bases and J by 4 bases, with 12 bases between. The CDR3 consists of 14 residues. Per germline, CDR1 SGHVS and CDR2 FQNEAQ. CDR3 sequence reads: CASSSSLEPDTQYF. In DNA, the CDR3 is TGTGCCAGCAGCTCTTCCCTCGAGCCAGATACGCAGTATTTT. Complete variable domain (other parts from reference TRBV7-8 and TRBJ2-3): GAGVSQSPRYKVAKRGQDVALRCDPISGHVSLFWYQQALGQGPEFLTYFQNEAQLDKSGLPSDRFFAERPEGSVSTLKIQRTQQEDSAVYLCASSSSLEPDTQYFGPGTRLTVL.

The chain carries TRBV21-1 and TRBJ2-1; TRBD2, the table's D call, lacks a check against the DNA. TRBV21-1 is assigned pseudogene status. This CDR3 spans 16 amino acids. Here the CDR3 reads CASSIPGTSPRNEQFF. Written as DNA, the CDR3 is TGTGCCAGCAGCATTCCCGGGACTAGCCCCAGGAATGAGCAGTTCTTC.

A few counts support this clonotype. V is TRBV6-6 and J is TRBJ2-1; D remains unclear. The ends were cut back, 2 bases at V and 5 bases at J, with 7 bases in the middle. This CDR3 is built from 13 residues. Germline lookup yields CDR1 MNHNY and CDR2 SVGAGI (reference sequence). CDR3 protein: CASSYDSDNEQFF. The CDR3 bases are TGTGCCAGCAGTTACGACTCAGACAATGAGCAGTTCTTC.

The V call is TRBV12-3 or TRBV12-4, the J call TRBJ2-6; maybe TRBD1 (5 bases). V lost 1 base, J lost 2 bases, and 9 bases lay in between. This CDR3 comprises 16 residues. This CDR3 is CASSLVQGAGANVLTF. CDR3 in DNA: TGTGCCAGCAGTTTAGTCCAGGGTGCTGGGGCCAACGTCCTGACTTTC.

The CDR3 loop reads CSVVGQSSYNEQFF. CDR3 DNA: TGCAGCGTTGTGGGCCAAAGCTCCTACAATGAGCAGTTCTTC. V is TRBV29-1 and J is TRBJ2-1; D gene uncertain. The CDR3 runs 14 residues. The germline gives CDR1 SQVTM, CDR2 ANQGSEA. The V end lost 4 bases, the J end lost 0 bases, and 10 bases lay between the germline ends.

V and J are TRBV2 and TRBJ2-5; 10 positions match TRBD2. The CDR3 length is 16 residues. J lost 1 base, V lost 6 bases, and 8 bases had no gene match. Germline CDR1 reads SNHLY; CDR2 reads FYNNEI. The CDR3 here is CASSLAGGPRQETQYF. The CDR3 DNA sequence: TGTGCCAGCAGCTTAGCGGGAGGCCCTCGCCAAGAGACCCAGTACTTC.

This clonotype was counted a few times. V gene TRBV4-1 combines with J gene TRBJ1-2, with a weak D call TRBD1 (6 bases). Germline-derived CDR1 and CDR2 are MGHRA and YSYEKL. V lost 3 bases, J lost 8 bases, and 13 bases lay in between. This CDR3 is 13 amino acids long. The CDR3: CASSQWGAGGYTF. The CDR3 DNA follows: TGCGCCAGCAGCCAGTGGGGGGCAGGAGGCTACACCTTC.